This T cell receptor beta chain derives from a study of T cell repertoires in aging, cancer and after chemotherapy. TCR beta rearrangements were amplified from peripheral blood genomic DNA. This clonotype is labeled as medium-sized (0.01 to 0.1%). Its antigen is currently unknown. Study-wide results and limits: In each cancer cohort, median generation probability increased across chemotherapy, suggesting thymic output rebounded.

A mixed TRB-A/B primer pool amplified rearranged TRB by multiplex touch-down PCR. TCRdb ran MiXCR on the multiplex PCR reads and lists one entry per CDR3 protein. This sample has approximately 9,000 distinct CDR3 sequences, with just under 25% found just once. The specimen was blood. This TCR was recovered from a human donor with a blood cancer.

The CDR3 is CAWGSGAQETQYF. The CDR3 nucleotides read TGTGCCTGGGGTTCGGGCGCTCAAGAGACCCAGTACTTC. The chain recombines TRBV30 with TRBJ2-5; D gene unclear. Germline V gene data show CDR1 as GTSNPN and CDR2 as SVGIG (reference sequence). The germline V and J ends were trimmed by 5 bases and 2 bases, with 12 bases remaining between them. The CDR3 is 13 amino acids.